The source of this T cell receptor beta chain is a study of shared clonotypes between healthy human individuals. V shed 1 base, J shed 6 bases, and the junction held 3 bases outside the gene matches. Germline CDR1 is SQVTM and CDR2 is ANQGSEA. The CDR3 runs to 15 residues. TCRdb's table, derived via immunoSEQ multiplex PCR, lists solely in-frame clones and lacks some. The sample yields 1,400,000 or so clones, approximately 98.5% seen once. The sequencing input was naive CD4+ T cells sorted from blood. Subset described: CD45RA+ positively selected. This rearrangement joins TRBV29-1 to TRBJ2-1; 13 bases map to TRBD2. This receptor was identified in a young man in good health. The CDR3 nucleotides read TGCAGCGTTGAAGCGCGACTAGCGGGAGGCAATGAGCAGTTCTTC. This sequence encodes CSVEARLAGGNEQFF.